This T cell receptor beta chain is drawn from a study of regulatory T cells in long-lasting Graves disease. Turning to the study itself: Graves' patients diagnosed newly had used antithyroid drugs under 3 months. Study observations and caveats: New patients shared fewer public clonotypes (around 980) than persistent patients did (around 2,700).

The ends lost 2 bases at V and 2 bases at J; junction bases unmatched: 3. The CDR3 is 15 amino acids. The germline gives CDR1 GTSNPN, CDR2 SVGIG (reference sequence). This clonotype has a handful of counts. The antigen remains undetermined. Arm-PCR of CDR3 regions and iRepertoire HTBI primers were used to build TCR beta libraries. MiXCR, run by TCRdb on the multiplex PCR reads, gives a single entry per CDR3 protein. This table holds approximately 400,000 distinct CDR3 sequences, about 15% found once. The time point denotes: newly diagnosed GD, antithyroid drugs for less than 3 months. The TCR library was made from RNA that had been extracted from PBMCs in TRIzol. Clinicians diagnosed Graves' disease using American Thyroid Association guidelines. Separately, the same data were catalogued under a study of T cells in Graves' hyperthyroidism and ophthalmopathy.

The sequencing used peripheral blood mononuclear cells (PBMCs), collected at new diagnosis, from a patient treated with antithyroid drugs. This sequence was found in a woman aged 35 to 49 with Graves disease. The chain recombines TRBV30 with TRBJ1-4, with 9 bases aligning to TRBD1. CDR3 in DNA: TGTGCCTGGAGTCGGACAGGGGTTACTAATGAAAAACTGTTTTTT. Translation gives CAWSRTGVTNEKLFF.